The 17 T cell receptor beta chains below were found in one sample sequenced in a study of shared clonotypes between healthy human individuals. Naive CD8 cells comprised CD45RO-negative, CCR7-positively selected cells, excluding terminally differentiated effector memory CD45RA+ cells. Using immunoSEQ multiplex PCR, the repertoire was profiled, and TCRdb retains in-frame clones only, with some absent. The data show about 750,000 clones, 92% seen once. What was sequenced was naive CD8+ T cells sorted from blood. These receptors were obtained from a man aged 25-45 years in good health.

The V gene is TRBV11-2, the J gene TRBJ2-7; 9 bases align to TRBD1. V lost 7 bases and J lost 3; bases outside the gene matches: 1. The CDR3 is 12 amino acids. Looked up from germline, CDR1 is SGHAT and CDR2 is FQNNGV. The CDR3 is CASMGQGYEQYF. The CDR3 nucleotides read TGTGCCAGCATGGGACAGGGCTACGAGCAGTACTTC.

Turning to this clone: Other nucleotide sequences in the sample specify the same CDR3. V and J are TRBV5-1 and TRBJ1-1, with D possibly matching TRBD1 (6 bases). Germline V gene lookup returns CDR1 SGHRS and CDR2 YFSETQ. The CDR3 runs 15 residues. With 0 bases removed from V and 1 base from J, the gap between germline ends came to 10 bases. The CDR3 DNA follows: TGCGCCAGCAGCTTGGGGCAGGGGACGAACACTGAAGCTTTCTTT. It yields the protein CASSLGQGTNTEAFF.

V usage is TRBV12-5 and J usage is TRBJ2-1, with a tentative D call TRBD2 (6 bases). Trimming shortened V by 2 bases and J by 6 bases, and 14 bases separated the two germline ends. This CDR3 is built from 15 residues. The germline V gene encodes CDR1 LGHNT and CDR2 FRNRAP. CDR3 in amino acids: CASGLNPEGTNEQFF. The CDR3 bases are TGTGCTAGTGGTTTGAACCCGGAGGGGACCAATGAGCAGTTCTTC.

The CDR3 bases are TGTGCCAGCATGGTAGGGACAGGGATAACCTACGAGCAGTACTTC. It codes for CASMVGTGITYEQYF. The chain links TRBV2 to TRBJ2-7; TRBD1 aligns across 9 bases. From germline, CDR1 is SNHLY and CDR2 FYNNEI. The V and J ends lost 7 bases and 2 bases, in that order; junction bases with no gene match: 9. The CDR3 runs to 15 residues. The full variable domain, rest sourced from reference TRBV2 and TRBJ2-7, is EPEVTQTPSHQVTQMGQEVILRCVPISNHLYFYWYRQILGQKVEFLVSFYNNEISEKSEIFDDQFSVERPDGSNFTLKIRSTKLEDSAMYFCASMVGTGITYEQYFGPGTRLTVT.

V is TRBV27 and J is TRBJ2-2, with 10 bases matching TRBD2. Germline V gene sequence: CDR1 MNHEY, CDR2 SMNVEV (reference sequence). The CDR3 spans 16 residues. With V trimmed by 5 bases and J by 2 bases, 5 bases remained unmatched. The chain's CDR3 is CASSLRLAGNTGELFF. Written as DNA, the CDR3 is TGTGCCAGCAGTCTCCGACTAGCGGGCAACACCGGGGAGCTGTTTTTT.

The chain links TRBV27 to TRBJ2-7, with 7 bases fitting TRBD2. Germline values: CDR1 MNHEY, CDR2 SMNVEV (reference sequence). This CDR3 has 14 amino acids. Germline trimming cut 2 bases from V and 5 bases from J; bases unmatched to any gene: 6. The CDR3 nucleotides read TGTGCCAGCAGTTTACGCGGGAGTCTCAACGAGCAGTACTTC. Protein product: CASSLRGSLNEQYF.

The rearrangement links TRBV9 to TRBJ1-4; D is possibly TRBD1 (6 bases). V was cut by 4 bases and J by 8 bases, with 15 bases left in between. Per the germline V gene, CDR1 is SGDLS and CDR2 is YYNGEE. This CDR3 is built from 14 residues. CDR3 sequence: CASSPSGAQEKLFF. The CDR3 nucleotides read TGTGCCAGCAGCCCGTCGGGGGCGCAGGAAAAACTGTTTTTT.

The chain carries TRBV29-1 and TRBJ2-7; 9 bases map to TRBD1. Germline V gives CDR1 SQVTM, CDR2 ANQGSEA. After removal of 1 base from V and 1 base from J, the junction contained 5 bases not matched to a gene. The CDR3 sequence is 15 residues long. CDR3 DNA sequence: TGCAGCGTTGAAGTAGCGACAGGGGGTTCCTACGAGCAGTACTTC. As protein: CSVEVATGGSYEQYF.

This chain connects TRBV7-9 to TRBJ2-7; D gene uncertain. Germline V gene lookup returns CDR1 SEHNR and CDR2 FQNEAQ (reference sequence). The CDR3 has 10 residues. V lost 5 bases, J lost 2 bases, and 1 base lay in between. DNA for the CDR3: TGTGCCAGCAGCCCCTACGAGCAGTACTTC. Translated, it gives CASSPYEQYF.

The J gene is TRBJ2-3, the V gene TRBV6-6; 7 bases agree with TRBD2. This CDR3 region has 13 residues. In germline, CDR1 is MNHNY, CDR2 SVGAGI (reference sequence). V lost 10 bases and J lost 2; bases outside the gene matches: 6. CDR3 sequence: CATWGGATDTQYF. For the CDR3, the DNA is TGTGCCACCTGGGGGGGTGCCACAGATACGCAGTATTTT.

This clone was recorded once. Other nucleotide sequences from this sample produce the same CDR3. CDR3 sequence: CASSLSSGAEQFF. The CDR3 bases are TGTGCCAGCAGTTTATCGTCAGGAGCTGAGCAGTTCTTC. The rearrangement joins TRBV27 to TRBJ2-1; D is unresolved. The germline V and J ends were trimmed by 0 bases and 9 bases, with 9 bases remaining between them. CDR3 length equals 13 residues. In germline, CDR1 is MNHEY, CDR2 SMNVEV (reference sequence).

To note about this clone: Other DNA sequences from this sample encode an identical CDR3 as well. CDR3 DNA: TGTGCCAGCAGCGAGACTAGCGGGAGCTACGAGCAGTACTTC. Translated, it gives CASSETSGSYEQYF. The chain recombines TRBV2 with TRBJ2-7; TRBD2 matches at 12 bases. Germline V gene sequence: CDR1 SNHLY, CDR2 FYNNEI. The CDR3 covers 14 residues. J was trimmed by 3 bases and V by 6 bases; bases with no gene match: 3.

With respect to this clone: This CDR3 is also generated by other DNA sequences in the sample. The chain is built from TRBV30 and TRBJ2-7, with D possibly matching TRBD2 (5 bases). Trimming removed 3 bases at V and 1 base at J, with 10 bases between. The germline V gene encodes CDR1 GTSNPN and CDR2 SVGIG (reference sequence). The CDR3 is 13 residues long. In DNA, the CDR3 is TGTGCCTGGAGCCCCGGGAATTCCTACGAGCAGTACTTC. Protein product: CAWSPGNSYEQYF.

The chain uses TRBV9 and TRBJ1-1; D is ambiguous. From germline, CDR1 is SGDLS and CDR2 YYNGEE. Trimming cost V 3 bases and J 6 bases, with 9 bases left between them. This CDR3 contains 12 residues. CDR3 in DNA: TGTGCCAGCAGCGGAAGAGGCGCTGAAGCTTTCTTT. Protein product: CASSGRGAEAFF.

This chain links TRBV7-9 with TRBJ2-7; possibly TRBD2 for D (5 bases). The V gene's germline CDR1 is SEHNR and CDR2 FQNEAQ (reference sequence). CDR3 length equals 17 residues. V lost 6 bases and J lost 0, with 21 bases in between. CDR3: CASSQEGLGSSSYEQYF. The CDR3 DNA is TGTGCCAGCAGTCAAGAGGGTCTGGGGTCGAGCTCCTACGAGCAGTACTTC.

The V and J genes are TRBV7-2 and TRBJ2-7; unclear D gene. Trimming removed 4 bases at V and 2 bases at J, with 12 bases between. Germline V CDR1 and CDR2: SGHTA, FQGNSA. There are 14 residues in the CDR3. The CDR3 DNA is TGTGCCAGCAGCTCCTATTTGGGTCCCTACGAGCAGTACTTC. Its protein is CASSSYLGPYEQYF. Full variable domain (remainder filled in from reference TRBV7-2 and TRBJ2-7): GAGVSQSPSNKVTEKGKDVELRCDPISGHTALYWYRQSLGQGLEFLIYFQGNSAPDKSGLPSDRFSAERTGGSVSTLTIQRTQQEDSAVYLCASSSYLGPYEQYFGPGTRLTVT.

As DNA, the CDR3 is TGCAGCGTTGAAGGTTGGCCTAGCGGGAGGGCCAGTGAGCAGTTCTTC. It is translated as CSVEGWPSGRASEQFF. This chain links TRBV29-1 with TRBJ2-1, with 12 bases lining up with TRBD2. This CDR3 is built from 16 residues. Per germline, CDR1 SQVTM and CDR2 ANQGSEA. V trimming: 1 base; J trimming: 9 bases; junction bases outside the gene matches: 10.